This T cell receptor beta chain was captured by sequencing in a study of blood T cell repertoires in COVID-19. Study in general: Samples representing acute and convalescent COVID-19 were sourced from the United States, Italy and Spain.

Germline CDR1 SGHDT, CDR2 YYEEEE. CDR3 length: 13 residues. The V gene end was trimmed by 5 bases and the J gene end by 6 bases; junction bases not matched to a gene: 7. The table came from immunoSEQ multiplex PCR; TCRdb's copy has only in-frame clones and leaves some out. Counted here are about 52,000 clones, 75% to 95% occurring once; the ten biggest clones make up more than 5.5%. The chain uses TRBV5-6 and TRBJ2-7, with 8 bases that match TRBD2. This sequence was found in a man aged 50 to 60 with active COVID-19. What was sequenced was peripheral blood. For the CDR3, the DNA is TGTGCCAGCAGGGGACTAGGGGCTTTCGAGCAGTACTTC. Protein: CASRGLGAFEQYF.